Presented here are 14 T cell receptor beta chains from one specimen sequenced in a study of identical twins. TCRdb fed the 5' RACE reads into MiXCR, producing one record per CDR3 protein. Found here are about 530,000 distinct CDR3 sequences, approximately 20% of them singletons; the top ten hold around 0.5%. This sample was shared with a second study, whose subject was yellow fever vaccine responses in identical twins.

Specimen: CD4+ T cells sorted from blood. The receptors were gathered from a woman aged 18-35 years in good health.

The CDR3 loop reads CASSATGTGGMNYGYTF. CDR3 sequence (DNA): TGTGCCAGCAGTGCGACCGGGACAGGGGGCATGAACTATGGCTACACCTTC. The chain employs TRBV6-4 and TRBJ1-2; TRBD1 matches 12 bases. Germline V gene lookup returns CDR1 MRHNA and CDR2 SNTAGT. CDR3 length equals 17 residues. The junction had 8 bases not matched to a gene; V was cut back by 4 bases and J by 2 bases.

The CDR3 reads CASPGWTGQGAPEETQYF. DNA for the CDR3: TGTGCCAGCCCTGGATGGACGGGACAGGGGGCGCCGGAGGAGACCCAGTACTTC. The chain recombines TRBV19 with TRBJ2-5, with 12 bases identical to TRBD1. Trimming removed 9 bases from V and 5 bases from J; junction bases left unmatched: 19. Germline V gene lookup returns CDR1 LNHDA and CDR2 SQIVND (reference sequence). The CDR3 runs to 18 residues. The variable domain in full, with the rest retrieved from reference TRBV19 and TRBJ2-5, is DGGITQSPKYLFRKEGQNVTLSCEQNLNHDAMYWYRQDPGQGLRLIYYSQIVNDFQKGDIAEGYSVSREKKESFPLTVTSAQKNPTAFYLCASPGWTGQGAPEETQYFGPGTRLLVL.

J is TRBJ2-3 and V is TRBV11-2; the match to TRBD2 covers 9 bases. CDR3 size: 16 residues. Per the germline V gene, CDR1 is SGHAT and CDR2 is FQNNGV. The V gene end was trimmed by 6 bases and the J gene end by 1 base; junction bases not matched to a gene: 8. The CDR3 DNA is TGTGCCAGCAGGGACCTAGCGGGATCCGGCACAGATACGCAGTATTTT. Translated: CASRDLAGSGTDTQYF.

The chain couples TRBV18 to TRBJ2-5; 7 bases fit TRBD2. Germline lookup yields CDR1 KGHSH and CDR2 LQKENI. The trim removed 6 bases at V and 7 bases at J, leaving 8 bases unmatched. There are 13 residues in the CDR3. CDR3 DNA: TGTGCCAGCTCCGGGACTACTCCAGGGACCCAGTACTTC. It yields the protein CASSGTTPGTQYF.

This clonotype was counted only a few times. This chain connects TRBV20-1 to TRBJ2-1; D remains unclear. The V end lost 5 bases, the J end lost 5 bases, and 16 bases lay between the germline ends. Germline V gene data show CDR1 as DFQATT and CDR2 as SNEGSKA (reference sequence). The CDR3 consists of 14 residues. The CDR3 is CSARPHRADNEQFF. CDR3 coding DNA: TGCAGTGCTCGCCCCCACCGGGCAGACAATGAGCAGTTCTTC.

This clonotype was counted only a few times. The V gene is TRBV24-1, the J gene TRBJ2-1; no firm D call. The CDR3 loop spans 13 amino acids. Trimming removed 1 base at V and 5 bases at J, with 5 bases between. CDR1 is KGHDR, CDR2 SFDVKD, per germline. CDR3 sequence reads: CATSDFSDNEQFF. CDR3 nucleotide sequence: TGTGCCACCAGTGATTTTTCAGACAATGAGCAGTTCTTC.

This clonotype turned up a few times. The chain recombines TRBV24-1 with TRBJ2-3; D call uncertain. Trimming cost V 4 bases and J 5 bases, with 21 bases left between them. Per the germline V gene, CDR1 is KGHDR and CDR2 is SFDVKD. The CDR3 loop spans 17 amino acids. CDR3 bases: TGTGCCACCAGTGACCCACACGAGCTCCCCTCCGGAGATACGCAGTATTTT. Its protein is CATSDPHELPSGDTQYF.

The chain couples TRBV24-1 to TRBJ2-7; tentatively, D is TRBD1 (5 bases). V lost 2 bases and J 2 bases, leaving 9 bases between the germline ends. Germline V gene data show CDR1 as KGHDR and CDR2 as SFDVKD. CDR3 length: 14 amino acids. The CDR3 is CATSDSYRTYEQYF. CDR3 DNA: TGTGCCACCAGTGATTCCTACAGGACCTACGAGCAGTACTTC.

This chain connects TRBV24-1 to TRBJ2-1; no clear D gene. This CDR3 has 14 residues. The germline V gene encodes CDR1 KGHDR and CDR2 SFDVKD. V was shortened by 4 bases and J by 9 bases, with 15 bases between the two germline ends. The CDR3 DNA reads TGTGCCACCAGTGACCAGAAGACATTGAGTGAGCAGTTCTTC. It yields the protein CATSDQKTLSEQFF.

This clonotype was observed a few times. The chain couples TRBV4-1 to TRBJ1-5; D unresolved. The germline gives CDR1 MGHRA, CDR2 YSYEKL. The CDR3 runs 16 residues. V was cut by 4 bases and J by 2 bases, with 15 bases left in between. CDR3 region: CASSLSGPGGNQPQHF. CDR3 coding DNA: TGCGCCAGCAGCCTCAGCGGGCCCGGGGGCAATCAGCCCCAGCATTTT.

This clonotype was detected a few times. The J gene is TRBJ2-1, the V gene TRBV7-9, with D uncertain. Germline assignment: CDR1 SEHNR and CDR2 FQNEAQ (reference sequence). V lost 4 bases and J lost 8, with 9 bases in between. The CDR3 length is 12 residues. CDR3 amino acids: CASSSLRYEQFF. CDR3 bases: TGTGCCAGCAGCTCTCTCCGCTATGAGCAGTTCTTC.

A single count supports this clonotype. The chain couples TRBV24-1 to TRBJ2-2; TRBD2 might be the D (5 bases). The CDR3 covers 14 residues. Germline loops: CDR1 KGHDR, CDR2 SFDVKD. V was cut by 8 bases and J by 3 bases, with 12 bases left in between. The chain's CDR3 is CATKPRADTGELFF. The CDR3 nucleotides read TGTGCCACCAAGCCGCGGGCAGACACCGGGGAGCTGTTTTTT.

This chain connects TRBV19 to TRBJ1-2, with TRBD1 matching over 12 bases. This CDR3 has 18 amino acids. Germline CDR1 LNHDA, CDR2 SQIVND (reference sequence). Trimming cost V 4 bases and J 4 bases; bases outside gene matches: 13. The CDR3 DNA is TGTGCCAGTAGTACCCCGGGACAGGGGGCGATGTTCGGCTATGGCTACACCTTC. This encodes CASSTPGQGAMFGYGYTF.

The V call is TRBV9, the J call TRBJ1-6, with D possibly matching TRBD1 (6 bases). There are 17 residues in the CDR3. The V end lost 4 bases, the J end lost 0 bases, and 14 bases lay between the germline ends. The germline V gene encodes CDR1 SGDLS and CDR2 YYNGEE. The CDR3 protein is CASSLTTGSSYNSPLHF. The CDR3 bases are TGTGCCAGCAGCCTTACTACAGGGAGCTCCTATAATTCACCCCTCCACTTT.